This TCR beta chain appears in the sequencing data of a study of T cells in Graves' hyperthyroidism and ophthalmopathy. Study observations and caveats: Ophthalmopathy and stable hyperthyroidism were told apart by a 13 V-J model.

This CDR3 comprises 15 residues. CDR1 and CDR2 (germline): LNHDA, SQIVND (reference sequence). V shed 5 bases and J 3 bases; nucleotides not matched to a gene: 8. RNA transcripts were the template for amplifying TCR beta CDR3 regions. The HTBI primer set drove a first-round RT-PCR of the TCR CDR3. TCRdb re-called the multiplex PCR reads through MiXCR, storing one row per CDR3 protein. This table has around 700,000 distinct CDR3 sequences, around a sixth appearing once. At first hyperthyroidism diagnosis, before any ophthalmopathy symptoms, the blood sample was collected. A few counts support this clonotype. Its antigen is not known.

This clonotype originated in a woman in her forties or fifties with Graves' hyperthyroidism that later progressed to Graves' ophthalmopathy. The chain combines TRBV19 with TRBJ2-3, with 7 positions matching TRBD1. Sample: blood. CDR3 region: CASSFGTALTDTQYF. CDR3 DNA sequence: TGTGCCAGTAGTTTCGGGACAGCATTAACAGATACGCAGTATTTT.